These 29 T cell receptor beta chains were sequenced from one sample in a study of blood T cell repertoires in COVID-19. Measured with immunoSEQ multiplex PCR; TCRdb has only the in-frame clones, and not every one. In the table there are about 190,000 clones, around 84% of which are singletons. The sequenced sample consisted of peripheral blood. Receptors originate from a human donor in a cohort sampled during active COVID-19.

The rearrangement joins TRBV19 to TRBJ2-1; 13 bases agree with TRBD2. The V gene's germline CDR1 is LNHDA and CDR2 SQIVND (reference sequence). With 3 bases clipped from V and 6 bases from J, the junction kept 5 bases outside the gene matches. The CDR3 is made up of 16 amino acids. CDR3 in amino acids: CASSIELAGGPNEQFF. The CDR3 DNA reads TGTGCCAGTAGTATTGAACTAGCGGGGGGGCCCAATGAGCAGTTCTTC.

The chain recombines TRBV5-1 with TRBJ2-2; possible D gene TRBD2, 6 bases. In germline, CDR1 is SGHRS, CDR2 YFSETQ. This CDR3 is 16 amino acids long. V lost 2 bases to trimming and J lost 0 bases, with 11 bases between them. The CDR3 spells CASSFNGRTNTGELFF. The CDR3 coding sequence is TGCGCCAGCAGCTTCAACGGGAGAACGAACACCGGGGAGCTGTTTTTT. The whole variable domain, remainder taken from reference TRBV5-1 and TRBJ2-2, is KAGVTQTPRYLIKTRGQQVTLSCSPISGHRSVSWYQQTPGQGLQFLFEYFSETQRNKGNFPGRFSGRQFSNSRSEMNVSTLELGDSALYLCASSFNGRTNTGELFFGEGSRLTVL.

CDR3 sequence reads: CASSFLTGGTDTQYF. The CDR3 DNA reads TGTGCCAGCAGTTTTCTGACAGGGGGCACAGATACGCAGTATTTT. The chain uses TRBV28 and TRBJ2-3; TRBD1 matches 8 bases. V lost 3 bases to trimming and J lost 1 base; unmatched junction nucleotides: 3. Germline V lookup: CDR1 MDHEN, CDR2 SYDVKM. CDR3 length: 15 amino acids.

The chain combines TRBV9 with TRBJ1-1; D is ambiguous. V was cut by 0 bases and J by 6 bases, with 9 bases left in between. The CDR3 runs to 13 residues. Germline V gives CDR1 SGDLS, CDR2 YYNGEE. The CDR3 region is CASSVDGGSEAFF. The CDR3 nucleotides read TGTGCCAGCAGCGTAGATGGAGGGTCTGAAGCTTTCTTT.

Worth noting for this clone: At the DNA level, this CDR3 is encoded by other sequences in the same sample as well. The chain employs TRBV5-1 and TRBJ1-6, with 9 positions matching TRBD1. V was pared by 1 base and J by 5 bases, with 1 base of the junction left unmatched. Germline CDR1 SGHRS, CDR2 YFSETQ. The CDR3 length is 15 residues. This chain's CDR3 is CASSLRTGDNSPLHF. The CDR3 nucleotides are TGCGCCAGCAGCTTGAGGACAGGGGATAATTCACCCCTCCACTTT.

The chain combines TRBV11-3 with TRBJ2-1; the D gene is possibly TRBD1 (5 bases). Germline CDR1 reads SGHNT; CDR2 reads YENEEA. The CDR3 runs 13 residues. The V gene lost 4 bases and the J gene lost 6 bases, with 10 bases spanning the gap. CDR3 loop: CASSSRQTNEQFF. CDR3 bases: TGTGCCAGCAGCTCCCGACAGACCAATGAGCAGTTCTTC.

The chain joins TRBV5-1 to TRBJ2-5, with D possibly being TRBD2 (5 bases). Germline V gene sequence: CDR1 SGHRS, CDR2 YFSETQ. V lost 4 bases to trimming and J lost 1 base, with 8 bases between them. CDR3 size: 13 residues. This CDR3 is CASSRGSQETQYF. In DNA, the CDR3 is TGCGCCAGCAGCCGAGGGTCCCAAGAGACCCAGTACTTC.

The chain combines TRBV6-1 with TRBJ2-7; 7 bases are a match to TRBD1. The V gene end was trimmed by 6 bases and the J gene end by 4 bases; junction bases not matched to a gene: 3. This CDR3 spans 12 amino acids. Germline CDR1 is MNHNS and CDR2 is SASEGT. The CDR3 region is CASSPTGYEQYV. CDR3 nucleotides: TGTGCCAGCAGCCCGACAGGGTACGAGCAGTACGTC.

The genes are TRBV5-6 and TRBJ2-3, with D possibly being TRBD2 (5 bases). CDR1 and CDR2 from the germline V gene are SGHDT and YYEEEE. CDR3 size: 15 residues. Trimming removed 3 bases from V and 2 bases from J, with 13 bases in between. Here the CDR3 reads CASSSTRFPTDTQYF. Written as DNA, the CDR3 is TGTGCCAGCAGCTCCACTAGGTTCCCCACAGATACGCAGTATTTT.

The CDR3 nucleotides read TGTGCCAGTTTTAGCGGGAGCAATGAGCAGTTCTTC. Amino acids: CASFSGSNEQFF. The gene calls are TRBV2 and TRBJ2-1, with 9 bases that match TRBD2. Germline CDR1 SNHLY, CDR2 FYNNEI. This CDR3 comprises 12 residues. The junction had 3 bases not matched to a gene; V was cut back by 9 bases and J by 6 bases.

This clone has a handful of counts. V is TRBV9 and J is TRBJ1-5, with unresolved D. CDR1 and CDR2 from the germline V gene are SGDLS and YYNGEE. Between the trimmed V and J ends, which lost 3 bases and 8 bases, there was a span of 15 bases. This CDR3 has 14 amino acids. CDR3 amino acids: CASSADPRSEPQHF. In DNA, the CDR3 is TGTGCCAGCAGCGCCGACCCACGGAGTGAGCCCCAGCATTTT.

The genes are TRBV24-1 and TRBJ2-1; 9 bases fit TRBD1. Germline loops: CDR1 KGHDR, CDR2 SFDVKD. J lost 8 bases, V lost 3 bases, and 13 bases had no gene match. The CDR3 is 17 amino acids. DNA for the CDR3: TGTGCCACCAGTGATGGTGGCTGGGACAGGGTTAGGTATGAGCAGTTCTTC. It specifies CATSDGGWDRVRYEQFF.

This clone was found once. The chain joins TRBV3-1 (or the pseudogene TRBV3-2) to TRBJ1-1; 8 bases line up with TRBD1. The CDR3 length is 13 residues. J gave up 5 bases and V 7 bases, and 6 bases lay outside the gene matches. From germline, CDR1 is LGHDT and CDR2 YNNKEL (reference sequence). CDR3 bases: TGTGCCAGCAACGGACAGGGAGGGACTGAAGCTTTCTTT. Residues: CASNGQGGTEAFF.

The CDR3 is CASSFLGAGELFF. For the CDR3, the DNA is TGTGCCAGCAGCTTTCTCGGGGCCGGGGAGCTGTTTTTT. The rearrangement joins TRBV11-2 to TRBJ2-2; a possible D gene is TRBD2 (5 bases). The CDR3 length is 13 residues. Looked up from germline, CDR1 is SGHAT and CDR2 is FQNNGV. Trimming stripped 3 bases from V and 6 bases from J, with 8 bases between.

The chain couples TRBV10-2 to TRBJ2-7, with TRBD1 matching 8 bases. Per germline, CDR1 WSHSY and CDR2 SAAADI. The CDR3 is 15 amino acids. The V and J ends lost 7 bases and 0 bases, in that order; junction bases with no gene match: 8. For the CDR3, the DNA is TGCGCCAGCACGGCGGGACAGGTGAGCTCCTACGAGCAGTACGTC. Its protein product is CASTAGQVSSYEQYV.

This CDR3 is CASIDNSGGNTEAFF. The CDR3 DNA is TGTGCCAGCATAGATAATTCGGGGGGTAACACTGAAGCTTTCTTT. The rearrangement links TRBV6-1 to TRBJ1-1, with D perhaps matching TRBD1 (5 bases). Trimming took off 7 bases at V and 2 bases at J, with 17 bases between the two ends. Germline-derived CDR1 and CDR2 are MNHNS and SASEGT. This CDR3 is built from 15 residues.

The chain uses TRBV6-2 or TRBV6-3 and TRBJ2-5; D not resolved. V was shortened by 6 bases and J by 5 bases, with 19 bases between the two germline ends. Germline lookup yields CDR1 MNHEY and CDR2 SVGEGT. The CDR3 is made up of 15 amino acids. The DNA of the CDR3 is TGTGCCAGCAGCCCCGCACCCGGCGGTACGGAGACCCAGTACTTC. Protein: CASSPAPGGTETQYF.

The V gene is TRBV6-2 or TRBV6-3, the J gene TRBJ1-6; D not resolved. The length of the CDR3 is 15 residues. V was cut by 6 bases and J by 2 bases, with 11 bases left in between. In germline, CDR1 is MNHEY, CDR2 SVGEGT. The CDR3 nucleotides are TGTGCCAGCAGCCGCAGGAGGACCTATAATTCACCCCTCCACTTT. This encodes CASSRRRTYNSPLHF.

V is TRBV12-3 or TRBV12-4 and J is TRBJ1-2; unclear D gene. Trimming left V 4 bases short and J 4 bases short, with 4 bases between. CDR3 length: 11 residues. The CDR3 bases are TGTGCCAGCAGTTCCCTCTATGGCTACACCTTC. Its translation is CASSSLYGYTF.

V is TRBV4-2 and J is TRBJ2-3; 9 nucleotides line up with TRBD2. Per germline, CDR1 LGHNA and CDR2 YNFKEQ. The V segment lost 1 base and the J segment 1 base; nucleotides outside the gene matches: 3. The CDR3 length is 16 residues. CDR3 nucleotides: TGTGCCAGCAGCCAAGTGGCGGGGGGGGGCACAGATACGCAGTATTTT. This translates into CASSQVAGGGTDTQYF.

The CDR3 region is CASSLGSGQYF. DNA of the CDR3: TGCGCCAGCAGCTTGGGTTCGGGGCAGTACTTC. The chain employs TRBV5-1 and TRBJ2-7, with D unresolved. The CDR3 consists of 11 residues. Germline CDR1 SGHRS, CDR2 YFSETQ. Trimming shortened V by 0 bases and J by 9 bases, and 7 bases separated the two germline ends.

The V gene is TRBV5-1, the J gene TRBJ2-1, with D possibly being TRBD2 (6 bases). The CDR3 is 14 amino acids. Trimming shortened V by 0 bases and J by 9 bases, and 13 bases separated the two germline ends. The germline gives CDR1 SGHRS, CDR2 YFSETQ. CDR3 nucleotides: TGCGCCAGCAGCTTGGCCCCGGACGGGAGTGAGCAGTTCTTC. This codes for CASSLAPDGSEQFF.

The chain combines TRBV24-1 with TRBJ2-3, with TRBD1 identical over 7 bases. V was pared by 6 bases and J by 2 bases, with 7 bases of the junction left unmatched. From germline, CDR1 is KGHDR and CDR2 SFDVKD. The CDR3 is 15 residues long. The DNA for the CDR3 is TGTGCCACCAGTCAACAGGGGAGTATCACAGATACGCAGTATTTT. Amino acid sequence: CATSQQGSITDTQYF.

CDR3 sequence reads: CASSSEGEADTQYF. DNA of the CDR3: TGTGCCAGCAGTAGTGAAGGTGAGGCAGATACGCAGTATTTT. This chain uses TRBV6-5 with TRBJ2-3; D remains ambiguous. V lost 5 bases and J 4 bases, leaving 13 bases between the germline ends. This CDR3 region has 14 residues. Germline V gene lookup returns CDR1 MNHEY and CDR2 SVGAGI.

The chain employs TRBV30 and TRBJ2-5, with D perhaps TRBD1 (6 bases). The ends were cut back, 1 base at V and 5 bases at J, with 20 bases in the middle. The CDR3 loop spans 16 amino acids. The germline V gene encodes CDR1 GTSNPN and CDR2 SVGIG (reference sequence). CDR3 nucleotide sequence: TGTGCCTGGAGTGGATTAACGACAGGCGGCTCGGAGACCCAGTACTTC. This encodes CAWSGLTTGGSETQYF.

This clone was observed at least ten times. The chain uses TRBV7-6 and TRBJ2-2; 7 bases are shared with TRBD2. The CDR3 loop spans 14 amino acids. Germline CDR1 reads SGHVS; CDR2 reads FNYEAQ. The V and J ends lost 5 bases and 4 bases, in that order; junction bases with no gene match: 4. The CDR3 here is CASSLGGGTGELFF. DNA of the CDR3: TGTGCCAGCAGCCTAGGCGGGGGCACCGGGGAGCTGTTTTTT.

The CDR3 protein is CASSPGGGNSGYTF. The CDR3 region has the DNA TGTGCCAGCAGCCCCGGGGGGGGCAACTCCGGCTACACCTTC. The chain couples TRBV6-4 to TRBJ1-2; D is possibly TRBD1 (6 bases). The V gene lost 6 bases and the J gene lost 8 bases, with 19 bases spanning the gap. Germline V lookup: CDR1 MRHNA, CDR2 SNTAGT. The CDR3 extends over 14 amino acids.

The V gene is TRBV5-1, the J gene TRBJ2-2, with TRBD1 matching over 9 bases. The CDR3 loop spans 15 amino acids. After removal of 0 bases from V and 6 bases from J, the junction contained 3 bases not matched to a gene. Germline V gene lookup returns CDR1 SGHRS and CDR2 YFSETQ. CDR3 region: CASSLDRGHAGELFF. The CDR3 nucleotides are TGCGCCAGCAGCTTGGACAGGGGGCACGCCGGGGAGCTGTTTTTT.

The chain uses TRBV5-1 and TRBJ2-7, with 8 bases that match TRBD2. The trim removed 4 bases at V and 7 bases at J, leaving 10 bases unmatched. The CDR3 totals 14 residues. Germline lookup yields CDR1 SGHRS and CDR2 YFSETQ. This CDR3 is CASSAGTRSWEQYF. The DNA for the CDR3 is TGCGCCAGCAGCGCCGGGACTAGAAGTTGGGAGCAGTACTTC.